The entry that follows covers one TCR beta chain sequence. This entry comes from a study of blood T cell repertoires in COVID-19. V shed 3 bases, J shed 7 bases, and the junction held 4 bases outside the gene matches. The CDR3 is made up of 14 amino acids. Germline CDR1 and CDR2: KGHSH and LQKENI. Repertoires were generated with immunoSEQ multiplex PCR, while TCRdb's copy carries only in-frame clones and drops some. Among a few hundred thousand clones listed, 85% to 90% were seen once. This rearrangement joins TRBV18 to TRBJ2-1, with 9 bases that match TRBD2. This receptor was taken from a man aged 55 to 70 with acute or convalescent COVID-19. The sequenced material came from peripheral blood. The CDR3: CASSPEREANEQFF. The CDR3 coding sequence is TGTGCCAGCTCACCTGAGCGGGAGGCTAATGAGCAGTTCTTC.